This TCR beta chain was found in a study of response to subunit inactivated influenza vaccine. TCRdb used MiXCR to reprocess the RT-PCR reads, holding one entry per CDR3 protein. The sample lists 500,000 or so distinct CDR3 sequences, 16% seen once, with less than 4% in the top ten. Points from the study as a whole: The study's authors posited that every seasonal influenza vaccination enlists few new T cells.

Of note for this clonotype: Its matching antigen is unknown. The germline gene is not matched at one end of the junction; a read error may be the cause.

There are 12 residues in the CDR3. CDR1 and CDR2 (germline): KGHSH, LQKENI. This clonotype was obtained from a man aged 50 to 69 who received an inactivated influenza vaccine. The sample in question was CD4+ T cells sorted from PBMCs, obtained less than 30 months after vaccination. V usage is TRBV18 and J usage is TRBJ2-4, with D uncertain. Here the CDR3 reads CASSPGPTFMSF. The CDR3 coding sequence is TGTGCCAGCTCACCTGGCCCCACTTTCATGAGCTTC.